The clone carrying this T cell receptor (beta chain) showed up many times. Its antigen remains unidentified. These data belong to a study of T cells after yellow fever vaccination. General observations from the study: Researchers cautioned that FACS-sorted repertoires could harbor abundant clonotypes contaminating from the bulk population.

Production of TCR cDNA was by 5'RACE template switching, which also added a universal primer site and UMIs. TCRdb passed the 5' RACE reads through MiXCR, listing each CDR3 protein once. The table records about 210,000 distinct CDR3 sequences, approximately 3% of them present only once. The specimen comprised CD4+ T cells sorted from PBMCs, sampled 10 days after the yellow fever booster vaccination. The sequence derives from a young man who received the YFV17D yellow fever vaccine.

The CDR3 nucleotides read TGCGCCAGCAGCCAAGTGGGGGGTATCAACTATGGCTACACCTTC. Its translation is CASSQVGGINYGYTF. The chain carries TRBV4-3 and TRBJ1-2, with D perhaps TRBD1 (5 bases). Germline lookup yields CDR1 LGHNA and CDR2 YSLEER. Trimming pared 1 base from V and 2 bases from J, leaving 11 bases between. The length of the CDR3 is 15 residues.